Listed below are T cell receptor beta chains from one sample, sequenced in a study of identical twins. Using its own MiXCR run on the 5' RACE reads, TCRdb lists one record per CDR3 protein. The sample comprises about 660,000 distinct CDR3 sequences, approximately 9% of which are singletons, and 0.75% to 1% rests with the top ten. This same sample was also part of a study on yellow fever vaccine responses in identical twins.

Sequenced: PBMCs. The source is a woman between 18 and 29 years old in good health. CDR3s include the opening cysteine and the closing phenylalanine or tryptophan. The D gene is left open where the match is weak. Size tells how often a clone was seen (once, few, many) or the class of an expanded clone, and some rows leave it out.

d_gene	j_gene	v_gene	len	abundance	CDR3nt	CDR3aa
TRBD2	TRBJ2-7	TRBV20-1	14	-	TGCAGTGCTCATAGCGGGAGGGCCATCTACGAGCAGTACTTC	CSAHSGRAIYEQYF
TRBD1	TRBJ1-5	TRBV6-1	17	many	TGTGCCAGCAGTCCCCTGAGACAGGGGGCTCTTGGACAGCCCCAGCATTTT	CASSPLRQGALGQPQHF
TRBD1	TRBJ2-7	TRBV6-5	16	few	TGTGCCAGCAGTTACTCCGGGACAGGGGCATCCTACGAGCAGTACTTC	CASSYSGTGASYEQYF
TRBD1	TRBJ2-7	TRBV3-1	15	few	TGTGCCAGCAGCCCAACAGGGGCTCTACCCTACGAGCAGTACTTC	CASSPTGALPYEQYF
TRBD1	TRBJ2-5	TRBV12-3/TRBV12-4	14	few	TGTGCCAGCAGTTTCCGGACAGGGCTAGAGACCCAGTACTTC	CASSFRTGLETQYF
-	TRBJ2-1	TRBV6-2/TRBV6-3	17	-	TGTGCCAGCAGGCCCCATGGGGAAATGGCTTACTACAATGAGCAGTTCTTC	CASRPHGEMAYYNEQFF
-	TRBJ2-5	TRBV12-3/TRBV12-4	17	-	TGTGCCAGCAGTTTAGAACGTCCCAGCCTATCCCAAGAGACCCAGTACTTC	CASSLERPSLSQETQYF
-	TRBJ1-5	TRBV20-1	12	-	TGCAGTGCTAGTGCAGGAAATCAGCCCCAGCATTTT	CSASAGNQPQHF
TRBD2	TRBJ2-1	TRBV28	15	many	TGTGCCAGCAGAGCGGGACTAGCCCCCTACAATGAGCAGTTCTTC	CASRAGLAPYNEQFF
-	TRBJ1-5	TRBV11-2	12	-	TGTGCCAGCAGCTCATCAGGGAAGCCCCAGCATTTT	CASSSSGKPQHF
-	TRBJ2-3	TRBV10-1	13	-	TGCGCCAGCAGTGAGACGGGCCCAGATACGCAGTATTTT	CASSETGPDTQYF
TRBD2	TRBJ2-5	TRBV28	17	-	TGTGCCAGCAGTTCCCATCTGAGGACTAGCGGAGGAGAGACCCAGTACTTC	CASSSHLRTSGGETQYF
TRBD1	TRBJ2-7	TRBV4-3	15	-	TGCGCCAGCAGCCAAGGAATTACAGGGGGGTACGAGCAGTACTTC	CASSQGITGGYEQYF
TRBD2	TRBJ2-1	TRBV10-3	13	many	TGTGCCATCAGGCCAGCGGGGAACAATGAGCAGTTCTTC	CAIRPAGNNEQFF
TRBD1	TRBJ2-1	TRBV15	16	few	TGTGCCACCAGCAGAGGTTTGACAGGGCGGTTTGATGAGCAGTTCTTC	CATSRGLTGRFDEQFF
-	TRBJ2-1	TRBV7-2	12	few	TGTGCCAGCAGTCCCAATAGGGGTGAGCAGTTCTTC	CASSPNRGEQFF
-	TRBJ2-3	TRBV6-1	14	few	TGTGCCAGCACCGAGCGGGTTGGGGAAGATACGCAGTATTTT	CASTERVGEDTQYF
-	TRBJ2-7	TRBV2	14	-	TGTGCCAGCAGTGAATCAGGGCCCCCCTACGAGCAGTACTTC	CASSESGPPYEQYF
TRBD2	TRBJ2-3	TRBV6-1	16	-	TGTGCCAGCAGTGCCTCTAGCGGGGGCCCCACAGATACGCAGTATTTT	CASSASSGGPTDTQYF
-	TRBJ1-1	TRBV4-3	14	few	TGCGCCAGCAGCCAAACAGGGTGGGACACTGAAGCTTTCTTT	CASSQTGWDTEAFF
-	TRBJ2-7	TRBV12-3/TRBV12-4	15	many	TGTGCCAGCAGTTTCGCTCCAAGCGCCGCCTACGAGCAGTACTTC	CASSFAPSAAYEQYF
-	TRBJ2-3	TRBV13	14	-	TGTGCCAGCAGCTTACTACACCTCCCAGATACGCAGTATTTT	CASSLLHLPDTQYF
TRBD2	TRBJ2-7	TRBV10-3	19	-	TGTGCCATCAGTGAGTCGCCGACTAGCGGGAGGTTGAGCTCCTACGAGCAGTACTTC	CAISESPTSGRLSSYEQYF
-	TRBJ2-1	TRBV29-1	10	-	TGCAGTGGTTCCTACAATGAGCAGTTCTTC	CSGSYNEQFF
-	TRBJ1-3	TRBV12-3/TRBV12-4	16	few	TGTGCCAGCAGTCCACCGGGACAAGCCCCTGGAAACACCATATATTTT	CASSPPGQAPGNTIYF
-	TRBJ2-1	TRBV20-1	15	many	TGCAGTGCCCCGGTAGGAGCGCGATTCTACAATGAGCAGTTCTTC	CSAPVGARFYNEQFF
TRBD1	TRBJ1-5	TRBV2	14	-	TGTGCCAGCAGTGAACGTGCAGGGGGGCAGCCCCAGCATTTT	CASSERAGGQPQHF
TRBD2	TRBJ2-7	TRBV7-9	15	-	TGTGCCAGCACTCTTCCCGGGACTAGCGGGGACGAGCAGTACTTC	CASTLPGTSGDEQYF
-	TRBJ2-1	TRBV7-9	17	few	TGTGCCAGCAGCCCCGGGACGACAGGATACTCCTACAATGAGCAGTTCTTC	CASSPGTTGYSYNEQFF
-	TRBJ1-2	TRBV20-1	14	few	TGCAGTGCTAGAGAGGTGGAGGGTGCGGGTGGCTACACCTTC	CSAREVEGAGGYTF
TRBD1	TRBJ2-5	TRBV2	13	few	TGTGCCATCCAGGGGGTTAACCAAGAGACCCAGTACTTC	CAIQGVNQETQYF